The 28 T cell receptor beta chains given below trace back to one sample, sequenced in a study of T-cell reconstitution after alpha-beta-depleted transplantation in children. Preparing the TCRbeta library involved the use of unique molecular identifiers. TCRdb re-called the PCR reads with MiXCR, one entry per CDR3 protein. The data hold approximately 640,000 distinct CDR3 sequences, with about 15% observed a single time. The material sequenced was PBMCs from the stem cell graft donor, taken from the stem cell graft. The receptors were gathered from a human donor who donated a stem cell graft to a child with acute myeloid leukemia.

This clonotype appeared a few times. The genes are TRBV12-3 or TRBV12-4 and TRBJ2-7; no clear D gene. This CDR3 comprises 15 residues. V was shortened by 4 bases and J by 3 bases, with 16 bases between the two germline ends. CDR3 DNA sequence: TGTGCCAGCAGTTATGAAGCCCTCACCGTCTACGAGCAGTACTTC. It yields the protein CASSYEALTVYEQYF.

The rearrangement uses TRBV30 and TRBJ1-5; 8 nucleotides match TRBD1. CDR3 length: 14 amino acids. The V segment lost 1 base and the J segment 5 bases; nucleotides outside the gene matches: 4. Looked up from germline, CDR1 is GTSNPN and CDR2 is SVGIG (reference sequence). DNA of the CDR3: TGTGCCTGGAGTGGTGGACAGGGTGATCAGCCCCAGCATTTT. It is translated as CAWSGGQGDQPQHF.

This clonotype showed up many times. The V gene is TRBV12-3 or TRBV12-4, the J gene TRBJ1-5, with D possibly matching TRBD1 (5 bases). The CDR3 extends over 14 amino acids. With 7 bases removed from V and 6 bases from J, the gap between germline ends came to 16 bases. This chain's CDR3 is CASTWGERGQPQHF. For the CDR3, the DNA is TGTGCCAGCACCTGGGGGGAACGAGGTCAGCCCCAGCATTTT.

This clonotype turned up a few times. The rearrangement links TRBV10-3 to TRBJ2-5; tentatively, D is TRBD1 (5 bases). Germline V lookup: CDR1 ENHRY, CDR2 SYGVKD. The CDR3 is made up of 14 amino acids. V was pared by 8 bases and J by 0 bases, with 13 bases between. The CDR3 nucleotides read TGTGCCATCGGGGCCGGACACCACCAAGAGACCCAGTACTTC. Translation gives CAIGAGHHQETQYF.

The rearrangement joins TRBV3-1 to TRBJ1-6, with 9 bases identical to TRBD1. Germline assignment: CDR1 LGHDT and CDR2 YNNKEL (reference sequence). After removal of 0 bases from V and 11 bases from J, the junction contained 2 bases not matched to a gene. This CDR3 is 14 amino acids long. This CDR3 reads CASSQEGQGPPLHF. The CDR3 coding sequence is TGTGCCAGCAGCCAAGAGGGACAGGGTCCACCCCTCCACTTT.

This clonotype was recorded only once. The gene calls are TRBV6-2 or TRBV6-3 and TRBJ1-4; no clear D. The CDR3 spans 12 residues. Germline V CDR1 and CDR2: MNHEY, SVGEGT. Trimming took off 0 bases at V and 8 bases at J, with 4 bases between the two ends. CDR3 residues: CASSYSREKLFF. As DNA, the CDR3 is TGTGCCAGCAGTTACTCGAGGGAAAAACTGTTTTTT.

The V gene is TRBV21-1, the J gene TRBJ1-1; the DNA was not used to check the table's D call, TRBD1. TRBV21-1 is recorded as a pseudogene. The CDR3 totals 15 residues. CDR3 protein: CASSYARTGNTEAFF. Written as DNA, the CDR3 is TGTGCCAGCAGCTATGCGCGGACAGGGAACACTGAAGCTTTCTTT.

There are many counts of this clonotype. The genes are TRBV27 and TRBJ1-3; possible D gene TRBD1, 6 bases. The CDR3 sequence is 15 residues long. V was trimmed by 4 bases and J by 3 bases, leaving 13 bases between them. Germline V gives CDR1 MNHEY, CDR2 SMNVEV (reference sequence). The CDR3 DNA sequence: TGTGCCAGCAGTTCTCGTGGACAGAGTGGAAACACCATATATTTT. Encoded protein: CASSSRGQSGNTIYF.

This chain links TRBV7-6 with TRBJ1-5; D is possibly TRBD1 (6 bases). Germline assignment: CDR1 SGHVS and CDR2 FNYEAQ. V dropped 5 bases and J dropped 7 bases, with 18 bases sitting between them. The CDR3 is 15 residues long. The CDR3: CASSPGVLGKQPQHF. The CDR3 DNA reads as TGTGCCAGCAGCCCAGGGGTGTTGGGGAAACAGCCCCAGCATTTT.

This clonotype was observed a handful of times. The chain couples TRBV29-1 to TRBJ2-3, with 12 bases that match TRBD2. Germline CDR1 is SQVTM and CDR2 is ANQGSEA. V shed 0 bases, J shed 4 bases, and the junction held 8 bases outside the gene matches. The CDR3 is 17 amino acids. The CDR3 region has the DNA TGCAGCGTTGAAGATTCTGCTAGCGGGGGGGTGGCAGATACGCAGTATTTT. It is translated as CSVEDSASGGVADTQYF.

This clonotype came up many times. The chain uses TRBV7-2 and TRBJ1-6; TRBD1 is a possible D gene (5 bases). CDR1 is SGHTA and CDR2 is FQGNSA in the germline V gene. The CDR3 has 13 residues. The ends were cut back, 5 bases at V and 6 bases at J, with 8 bases in the middle. CDR3 sequence (DNA): TGTGCCAGCAGCGTCGACAGTAATTCACCCCTCCACTTT. This encodes CASSVDSNSPLHF.

The chain employs TRBV2 and TRBJ1-2; D is ambiguous. V dropped 6 bases and J dropped 2 bases, with 13 bases sitting between them. The CDR3 length is 14 residues. From germline, CDR1 is SNHLY and CDR2 FYNNEI. The CDR3: CASSRTDLNYGYTF. The DNA of the CDR3 is TGTGCCAGCAGCAGGACGGACCTAAACTATGGCTACACCTTC.

This clonotype was recorded many times. The chain has TRBV29-1 and TRBJ1-1, with D tentatively TRBD1 (6 bases). The germline V gene has CDR1 SQVTM and CDR2 ANQGSEA. The length of the CDR3 is 12 residues. V was trimmed by 4 bases and J by 5 bases, leaving 11 bases between them. CDR3 bases: TGCAGCGTTGTTTGGGGGCGGACTGAAGCTTTCTTT. The encoded protein is CSVVWGRTEAFF.

The chain has TRBV20-1 and TRBJ2-5; 9 nucleotides align to TRBD2. The CDR3 runs 18 residues. CDR1 is DFQATT and CDR2 is SNEGSKA in the germline V gene (reference sequence). Trimming at V came to 1 base and at J to 2 bases, leaving 14 bases not matched to a gene. As DNA, the CDR3 is TGCAGTGCTAGAGTGTGGGCGGGGGGGCCGGGTTCACAAGAGACCCAGTACTTC. As protein: CSARVWAGGPGSQETQYF.

This clonotype showed up just a few times. The V and J genes are TRBV6-5 and TRBJ2-3; 8 nucleotides line up with TRBD2. V lost 7 bases to trimming and J lost 0 bases; unmatched junction nucleotides: 18. The CDR3 spans 19 residues. Germline V lookup: CDR1 MNHEY, CDR2 SVGAGI. As DNA, the CDR3 is TGTGCCAGCATTTCGCAGCCGGGACTAGTTCTATCTAGCACAGATACGCAGTATTTT. Translated: CASISQPGLVLSSTDTQYF.

This clonotype was counted at least ten times. The chain employs TRBV20-1 and TRBJ2-1; D may correspond to TRBD1 or TRBD2 (6 bases each). Looked up from germline, CDR1 is DFQATT and CDR2 is SNEGSKA (reference sequence). CDR3 length: 14 amino acids. Trimming removed 1 base at V and 7 bases at J, with 14 bases between. The CDR3 DNA follows: TGCAGTGCTAGAGGTCAGACTAGGGGGAATGAGCAGTTCTTC. Amino acids: CSARGQTRGNEQFF.

The chain has TRBV19 and TRBJ1-1; possibly TRBD1 for D (5 bases). Looked up from germline, CDR1 is LNHDA and CDR2 is SQIVND (reference sequence). The ends were cut back, 5 bases at V and 5 bases at J, with 12 bases in the middle. The CDR3 has 13 residues. CDR3 nucleotide sequence: TGTGCCAGTAGTTTGGCAGGGAAGACTGAAGCTTTCTTT. Translated: CASSLAGKTEAFF.

There are a few counts of this clonotype. The gene calls are TRBV7-9 and TRBJ1-2; the D gene is possibly TRBD1 (6 bases). CDR1 and CDR2 (germline): SEHNR, FQNEAQ (reference sequence). V gave up 5 bases and J gave up 0 bases, with 19 bases separating them. The CDR3 sequence is 17 residues long. The CDR3 protein is CASSPRTGGVTNYGYTF. DNA of the CDR3: TGTGCCAGCAGCCCGAGAACCGGGGGCGTTACTAACTATGGCTACACCTTC.

This clonotype was seen just once. This could be a read error, since a much larger clone is one nucleotide away. The chain has TRBV29-1 and TRBJ1-4; perhaps TRBD1 as D (6 bases). In germline, CDR1 is SQVTM, CDR2 ANQGSEA. The CDR3 length is 13 residues. The CDR3 DNA reads as TGCAGCGTCCGACAGGCGGGGAGTGAAAAACTGTCTTTT. Translated: CSVRQAGSEKLSF.

This chain connects TRBV5-1 to TRBJ1-1; 10 bases are a match to TRBD1. The CDR3 is made up of 16 amino acids. In germline, CDR1 is SGHRS, CDR2 YFSETQ. Trimming cost V 3 bases and J 2 bases; bases outside gene matches: 7. As DNA, the CDR3 is TGCGCCAGCAGCTGGGACAGGGGACGGATCAACACTGAAGCTTTCTTT. It specifies CASSWDRGRINTEAFF.

This clonotype turned up a few times. V gene TRBV12-3 or TRBV12-4 combines with J gene TRBJ2-5, with TRBD2 matching over 9 bases. CDR3 length: 17 residues. The J segment lost 5 bases and the V segment lost 3 bases, leaving 13 bases of the junction unmatched. DNA of the CDR3: TGTGCCAGCAGTTTTGGTCTCACAAATCTAGCGGGGGAGACCCAGTACTTC. It codes for CASSFGLTNLAGETQYF.

The sample holds many counts of this clonotype. This chain joins TRBV24-1 and TRBJ2-3; weak D call: TRBD2 (5 bases). V lost 1 base and J lost 6, with 16 bases in between. CDR1 KGHDR and CDR2 SFDVKD come from the germline V gene. The CDR3 has 16 amino acids. The CDR3 loop is CATSDFGQEDWDTQYF. The CDR3 DNA sequence: TGTGCCACCAGTGATTTCGGGCAGGAGGATTGGGATACGCAGTATTTT.

Points on this clonotype: A single base separates this from a much larger clone, so it may be a read error. This rearrangement joins TRBV5-3 to TRBJ2-2; D tentatively fits TRBD1 or TRBD2 (6 bases each). TRBV5-3 is an open reading frame, and its role is uncertain. This CDR3 spans 16 amino acids. CDR3 DNA sequence: TGTGCCAGGAGCTCTGGGGGGCAGATCAACACCGGGGAGCTGTTTTTT. Amino acids: CARSSGGQINTGELFF.

A few counts support this clonotype. The chain recombines TRBV25-1 with TRBJ2-5; the D gene is possibly TRBD1 (5 bases). V lost 4 bases to trimming and J lost 10 bases, with 16 bases between them. Germline CDR1 and CDR2: MGHDK and SYGVNS. The CDR3 sequence is 13 residues long. The CDR3: CASSGWTRRDQYF. CDR3 coding DNA: TGTGCCAGCAGTGGCTGGACAAGAAGGGACCAGTACTTC.

This clonotype was counted ten times or more. This sequence joins TRBV20-1 and TRBJ1-2; 7 nucleotides line up with TRBD1. The CDR3 runs to 13 residues. Germline CDR1 and CDR2: DFQATT and SNEGSKA (reference sequence). V trimming: 0 bases; J trimming: 7 bases; junction bases outside the gene matches: 5. The CDR3 DNA follows: TGCAGTGCTAGAGATGGGGCAGGGGGTGGCTACACCTTC. This codes for CSARDGAGGGYTF.

This clonotype was recorded a few times. V is TRBV12-3 or TRBV12-4 and J is TRBJ2-3, with 8 bases lining up with TRBD1. This CDR3 contains 16 residues. With V trimmed by 2 bases and J by 2 bases, 6 bases remained unmatched. The CDR3 spells CASSLRPGGDTDTQYF. The DNA for the CDR3 is TGTGCCAGCAGTTTACGTCCAGGGGGCGACACAGATACGCAGTATTTT.

The V gene is TRBV29-1, the J gene TRBJ2-7, with D perhaps TRBD1 (6 bases). Trimming left V 8 bases short and J 0 bases short, with 11 bases between. Germline CDR1 is SQVTM and CDR2 is ANQGSEA. The CDR3 runs 12 residues. The CDR3 region is CSFRQDSYEQYF. The CDR3, as DNA: TGCAGCTTCCGACAGGACTCCTACGAGCAGTACTTC.

This clonotype came up a few times. V usage is TRBV20-1 and J usage is TRBJ2-1; either TRBD1 or TRBD2 may supply D (5 bases each). Trimming shortened V by 0 bases and J by 8 bases, and 11 bases separated the two germline ends. Per germline, CDR1 DFQATT and CDR2 SNEGSKA (reference sequence). This CDR3 region has 13 residues. CDR3 protein: CSARDEPGHEQFF. CDR3 nucleotides: TGCAGTGCTAGAGACGAGCCGGGACATGAGCAGTTCTTC.